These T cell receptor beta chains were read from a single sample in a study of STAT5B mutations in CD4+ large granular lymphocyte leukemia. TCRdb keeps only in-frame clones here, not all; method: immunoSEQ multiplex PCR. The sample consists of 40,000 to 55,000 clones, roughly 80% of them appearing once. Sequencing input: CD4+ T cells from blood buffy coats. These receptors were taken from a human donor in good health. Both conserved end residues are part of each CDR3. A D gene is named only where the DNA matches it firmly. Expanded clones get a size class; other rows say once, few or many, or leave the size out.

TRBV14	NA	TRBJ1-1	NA	TGTGCCAGCACCAGTTGGCAGGAGCAGAACACTGAAGCTTTCTTT	CASTSWQEQNTEAFF
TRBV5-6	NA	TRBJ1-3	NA	TGTGCCAGCAGCTTACCTGGAAACACCATATATTTT	CASSLPGNTIYF
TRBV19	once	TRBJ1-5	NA	TGTGCCAGTAGTAAGCAGGTTTATAGCAATCAGCCCCAGCATTTT	CASSKQVYSNQPQHF
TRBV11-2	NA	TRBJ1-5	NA	TGTGCCAGCAGCTTATTAGGTTACGGCAATCAGCCCCAGCATTTT	CASSLLGYGNQPQHF
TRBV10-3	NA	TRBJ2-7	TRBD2	TGTGCCATCAGTGGGTTAGCGGGGGGCGGCTACGAGCAGTACTTC	CAISGLAGGGYEQYF
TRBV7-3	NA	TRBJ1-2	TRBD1	TGTGCCAGCAGCGCCGGGACAGGGGACTTCTATGGCTACACCTTC	CASSAGTGDFYGYTF
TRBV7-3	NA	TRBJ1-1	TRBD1	TGTGCCAGCAGCTCATTAGGGGGCGACAGTCTAGCTTTCTTT	CASSSLGGDSLAFF
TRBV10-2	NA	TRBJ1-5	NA	TGCGCCACCCTACGCAGGGTGGGGACGGACAATCAGCCCCAGCATTTT	CATLRRVGTDNQPQHF
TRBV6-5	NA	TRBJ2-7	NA	TGTGCCGCAGGGACGGTGCAGTACTTC	CAAGTVQYF
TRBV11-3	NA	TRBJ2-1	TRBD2	TGTGCCAGCAGCTTAGACGGAAGGTGGACTAGCGAGAACAATGAGCAGTTCTTC	CASSLDGRWTSENNEQFF
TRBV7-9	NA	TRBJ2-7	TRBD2	TGTGCCAGCAGCTTACCCCCTAGCGGGGGGGCCCACGAGCAGTACTTC	CASSLPPSGGAHEQYF
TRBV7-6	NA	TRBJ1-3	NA	TGTGCCAGCAGCCGGAATGGGGACACCATATATTTT	CASSRNGDTIYF
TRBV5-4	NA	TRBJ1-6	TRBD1	TGTGCCAGCAGCTTGAAGGGGGCAGCCCTCCACTTT	CASSLKGAALHF
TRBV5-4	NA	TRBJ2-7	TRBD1	TGTGCCAGCAGCTGGACAGGGGGCTCCTACGAGCAGTACTTC	CASSWTGGSYEQYF
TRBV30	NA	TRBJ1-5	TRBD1	TGTGCCTGGAGCGAGGACAGGGTTTATAGCAATCAGCCCCAGCATTTT	CAWSEDRVYSNQPQHF
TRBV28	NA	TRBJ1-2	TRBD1	TGTGCCAGCAGAGCAGGGGGCGCGATCTATGGCTACACCTTC	CASRAGGAIYGYTF
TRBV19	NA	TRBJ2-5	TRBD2	TGTGCCAGTAGTACGACTAGCGGGGCGGGATCAGAGACCCAGTACTTC	CASSTTSGAGSETQYF
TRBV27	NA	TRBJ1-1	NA	TGTGCCAGCAGTTTAGGACCGGACACTGAAGCTTTCTTT	CASSLGPDTEAFF
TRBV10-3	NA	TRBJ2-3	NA	TGTGCCATCAGCCTATCCAACACAGATACGCAGTATTTT	CAISLSNTDTQYF
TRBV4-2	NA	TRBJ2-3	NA	TGTGCCAGCAGCCCGACCCTCGGCGGCACAGATACGCAGTATTTT	CASSPTLGGTDTQYF
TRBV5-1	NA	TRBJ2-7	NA	TGCGCCAGCAGCTTGTGGGCCCGGGGGGAGCAGTACTTC	CASSLWARGEQYF
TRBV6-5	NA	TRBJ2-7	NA	TGTGCCAGCAGACACGACGGGACCTCCTACGAGCAGTACTTC	CASRHDGTSYEQYF
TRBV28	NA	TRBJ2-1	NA	TGTGCCAGCAGTCCCCGGCTCGCAGGGAGAGCCTACAATGAGCAGTTCTTC	CASSPRLAGRAYNEQFF
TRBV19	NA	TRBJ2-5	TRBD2	TGTGCCAGTAGTGGGACGGGGGGGCTAGAGACCCAGTACTTC	CASSGTGGLETQYF
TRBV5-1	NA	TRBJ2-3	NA	TGCGCCAGCAGCGGGGACACGATTAGCACAGATACGCAGTATTTT	CASSGDTISTDTQYF
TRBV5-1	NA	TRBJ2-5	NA	TGCGCCAGCAGCTTGTCCGGGGGAGACGGGGAGACCCAGTACTTC	CASSLSGGDGETQYF
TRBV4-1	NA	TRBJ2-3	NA	TGCGCCAGCAGCCAACAGGGATATACGCAGTATTTT	CASSQQGYTQYF
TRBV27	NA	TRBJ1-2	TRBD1	TGTGCCAGCAGTCTCGGGACAGGGAGGGTAGAGGGCTATGGCTACACCTTC	CASSLGTGRVEGYGYTF
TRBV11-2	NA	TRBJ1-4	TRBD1	TGTGCCAGCAGCTCGATAAGGACAGGCGTCCGAGGGGGGATACTGTTTTTT	CASSSIRTGVRGGILFF
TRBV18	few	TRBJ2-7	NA	TGTGCCAGCTCAGAATGGGAAACAGGGTTGGAACACGAGCAGTACTTC	CASSEWETGLEHEQYF
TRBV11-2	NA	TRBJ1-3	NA	TGTGCCAGCAGCTTAGATCTGCCCGGGAGCGGAGACACCATATATTTT	CASSLDLPGSGDTIYF